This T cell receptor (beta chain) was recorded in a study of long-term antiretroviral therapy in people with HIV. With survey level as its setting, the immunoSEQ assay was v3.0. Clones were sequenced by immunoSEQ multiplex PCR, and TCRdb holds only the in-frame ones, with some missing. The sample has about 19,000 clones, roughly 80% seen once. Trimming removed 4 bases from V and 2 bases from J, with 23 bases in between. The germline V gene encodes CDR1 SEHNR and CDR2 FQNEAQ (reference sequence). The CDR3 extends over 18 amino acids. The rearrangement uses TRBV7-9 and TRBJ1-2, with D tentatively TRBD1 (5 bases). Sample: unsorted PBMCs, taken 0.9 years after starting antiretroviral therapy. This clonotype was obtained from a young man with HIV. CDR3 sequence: CASSSYRTTTSGNYGYTF. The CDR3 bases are TGTGCCAGCAGCTCCTACAGGACCACTACTTCAGGGAACTATGGCTACACCTTC.